This passage covers 27 T cell receptor beta chains from one sample sequenced in a study of blood T cell repertoires in COVID-19. Repertoires were generated with immunoSEQ multiplex PCR, while TCRdb's copy carries only in-frame clones and drops some. This table holds under 130,000 clones, approximately 89% found once. Sequenced sample: peripheral blood. The receptors were gathered from a woman of 80 years or more in a cohort sampled during active COVID-19.

The chain couples TRBV12-5 to TRBJ1-5; D remains unclear. This CDR3 comprises 13 residues. Trimming stripped 5 bases from V and 0 bases from J, with 5 bases between. Looked up from germline, CDR1 is LGHNT and CDR2 is FRNRAP. The CDR3 loop reads CASGPHSNQPQHF. CDR3 nucleotide sequence: TGTGCTAGTGGTCCCCATAGCAATCAGCCCCAGCATTTT.

The rearrangement joins TRBV4-2 to TRBJ2-3, with TRBD1 matching 9 bases. In germline, CDR1 is LGHNA, CDR2 YNFKEQ. The CDR3 length is 16 residues. V shed 4 bases, J shed 4 bases, and the junction held 9 bases outside the gene matches. The CDR3 nucleotides are TGTGCCAGCAGCCCGGTAAGCGACAGGGGGGCAGATACGCAGTATTTT. Its translation is CASSPVSDRGADTQYF.

The chain recombines TRBV3-1 (or the pseudogene TRBV3-2) with TRBJ2-7; a possible D gene is TRBD1 (5 bases). V was pared by 6 bases and J by 1 base, with 13 bases between. From germline, CDR1 is LGHDT and CDR2 YNNKEL (reference sequence). This CDR3 spans 14 amino acids. The CDR3 is CASRPTGRSYEQYF. The CDR3 DNA reads TGTGCCAGCAGACCCACAGGACGTTCCTACGAGCAGTACTTC.

The chain carries TRBV18 and TRBJ1-1; D possibly corresponds to TRBD1 (6 bases). Germline V gives CDR1 KGHSH, CDR2 LQKENI. The CDR3 extends over 13 amino acids. V lost 3 bases and J lost 3, with 8 bases in between. This CDR3 is CASSPGQDTEAFF. CDR3 nucleotides: TGTGCCAGCTCACCGGGACAAGACACTGAAGCTTTCTTT.

This chain connects TRBV20-1 to TRBJ2-7, with D possibly being TRBD1 (5 bases). Trimming removed 3 bases from V and 2 bases from J, with 11 bases in between. CDR1 is DFQATT and CDR2 is SNEGSKA in the germline V gene (reference sequence). The CDR3 is made up of 13 amino acids. The CDR3 DNA follows: TGCAGTGCTAGTAAGGGGTCTCCCTACGAGCAGTACTTC. It specifies CSASKGSPYEQYF.

The chain employs TRBV18 and TRBJ1-1; 7 positions match TRBD1. The length of the CDR3 is 15 residues. Germline V lookup: CDR1 KGHSH, CDR2 LQKENI. Trimming at V came to 3 bases and at J to 1 base, leaving 5 bases not matched to a gene. DNA for the CDR3: TGTGCCAGCTCACCCGGGACAGCGGCGAACACTGAAGCTTTCTTT. Its translation: CASSPGTAANTEAFF.

The genes are TRBV6-5 and TRBJ1-5; no clear D gene. Germline V CDR1 and CDR2: MNHEY, SVGAGI. This CDR3 is 12 amino acids long. Trimming cost V 2 bases and J 6 bases, with 5 bases left between them. The CDR3 sequence: CASSYIGQPQHF. CDR3 bases: TGTGCCAGCAGTTACATCGGTCAGCCCCAGCATTTT.

By proportion, this clone is medium-sized. J is TRBJ2-7 and V is TRBV10-2; tentative D call: TRBD2 (6 bases). V lost 2 bases to trimming and J lost 3 bases, with 14 bases between them. Germline V lookup: CDR1 WSHSY, CDR2 SAAADI. The CDR3 is 15 residues long. CDR3 amino acids: CASSEGSSAGYEQYF. The DNA of the CDR3 is TGCGCCAGCAGTGAGGGGTCTAGCGCCGGCTACGAGCAGTACTTC.

The chain couples TRBV7-2 to TRBJ1-2; the match to TRBD1 covers 8 bases. The junction had 12 bases not matched to a gene; V was cut back by 5 bases and J by 4 bases. Germline CDR1 is SGHTA and CDR2 is FQGNSA. CDR3 length equals 16 residues. This chain's CDR3 is CASSTAGQGAGYGYTF. The CDR3 DNA is TGTGCCAGCAGCACCGCTGGACAGGGAGCAGGCTATGGCTACACCTTC.

The CDR3, as DNA: TGTGCCAGCAGCTTAGTAGAGGCCTCCAATGAGCAGTTCTTC. This encodes CASSLVEASNEQFF. This chain joins TRBV7-8 and TRBJ2-1; D call uncertain. Looked up from germline, CDR1 is SGHVS and CDR2 is FQNEAQ. Deletions cut 1 base from V and 6 bases from J, with 10 bases between. The CDR3 loop spans 14 amino acids.

This clone turned up a few times. V and J are TRBV10-3 and TRBJ2-1; D perhaps matches TRBD1 (6 bases). The CDR3 is made up of 13 amino acids. V lost 6 bases to trimming and J lost 5 bases, with 11 bases between them. CDR1 and CDR2 (germline): ENHRY, SYGVKD. The CDR3 DNA is TGTGCCATCAGCTCCCAGGGGAACAATGAGCAGTTCTTC. This codes for CAISSQGNNEQFF.

J is TRBJ2-2 and V is TRBV19; 7 bases align to TRBD1. Losses at the gene ends were 7 bases for V and 0 bases for J; bases not matched to a gene: 5. This CDR3 is built from 15 residues. The germline CDR1 and CDR2 sequences are LNHDA and SQIVND (reference sequence). This chain's CDR3 is CASMGQLSNTGELFF. The CDR3 DNA follows: TGTGCCAGTATGGGACAGCTCTCGAACACCGGGGAGCTGTTTTTT.

This chain connects TRBV7-8 to TRBJ1-4; possible D gene TRBD1, 5 bases. The V gene's germline CDR1 is SGHVS and CDR2 FQNEAQ. The CDR3 contains 16 residues. With 0 bases removed from V and 5 bases from J, the gap between germline ends came to 13 bases. Here the CDR3 reads CASSLAGLQHNEKLFF. The CDR3 DNA reads TGTGCCAGCAGCTTAGCGGGACTACAGCACAATGAAAAACTGTTTTTT.

This rearrangement joins TRBV6-5 to TRBJ2-1; 7 bases map to TRBD1. There are 15 residues in the CDR3. V was clipped by 6 bases and J by 2 bases; unmatched bases: 7. Germline V gene lookup returns CDR1 MNHEY and CDR2 SVGAGI. The CDR3 protein is CASSGFTGAYNEQFF. The CDR3, as DNA: TGTGCCAGCAGCGGATTTACAGGGGCCTACAATGAGCAGTTCTTC.

The chain couples TRBV27 to TRBJ2-2, with D possibly being TRBD1 (5 bases). This CDR3 spans 12 amino acids. Germline V gene sequence: CDR1 MNHEY, CDR2 SMNVEV (reference sequence). Trimming took 5 bases from V and 9 from J, leaving 10 bases between them. The CDR3 region is CASSPQGWELFF. In nucleotides, the CDR3 is TGTGCCAGCAGTCCTCAGGGCTGGGAGCTGTTTTTT.

The J gene is TRBJ2-7, the V gene TRBV28, with unresolved D. V gave up 6 bases and J gave up 5 bases, with 8 bases separating them. This CDR3 is built from 11 residues. The germline V gene encodes CDR1 MDHEN and CDR2 SYDVKM. CDR3: CASSPFHEQYF. Written as DNA, the CDR3 is TGTGCCAGCAGCCCCTTCCACGAGCAGTACTTC.

A single count supports this clone. This chain joins TRBV5-4 and TRBJ1-6; 7 positions match TRBD1. The CDR3 has 16 amino acids. The V gene's germline CDR1 is SGHNT and CDR2 YYREEE (reference sequence). Trimming cost V 4 bases and J 7 bases; bases outside gene matches: 11. The CDR3 spells CASSPLRQGGNSPLHF. CDR3 DNA sequence: TGTGCCAGCAGCCCACTGAGACAGGGCGGGAATTCACCCCTCCACTTT.

Worth noting for this clone: Germline is not matched at one junction end, which may reflect a read error. The chain recombines TRBV7-7 with TRBJ2-2, with 8 nucleotides matching TRBD1. The CDR3 contains 15 residues. Germline-derived CDR1 and CDR2 are SSHAT and FNYEAQ (reference sequence). The CDR3: CASSPQGAYTGELFF. The CDR3 bases are TGTGCTAGCAGCCCTCAGGGGGCTTACACCGGGGAGCTGTTTTTT.

CDR3: CASSKDRFEAFF. The CDR3 coding sequence is TGCGCCAGCAGCAAGGACAGGTTTGAAGCTTTCTTT. V and J are TRBV5-1 and TRBJ1-1, with TRBD1 matching 7 bases. Germline assignment: CDR1 SGHRS and CDR2 YFSETQ. V lost 4 bases and J lost 7; bases outside the gene matches: 4. The CDR3 spans 12 residues.

The chain couples TRBV9 to TRBJ2-7; D is possibly TRBD2 (5 bases). The CDR3 runs 14 residues. Germline V gives CDR1 SGDLS, CDR2 YYNGEE. V lost 0 bases to trimming and J lost 3 bases, with 10 bases between them. CDR3 sequence: CASSVASGNYEQYF. CDR3 bases: TGTGCCAGCAGCGTAGCAAGCGGTAACTACGAGCAGTACTTC.

This chain links TRBV5-1 with TRBJ2-3, with 15 bases matching TRBD2. CDR3 size: 18 residues. Germline assignment: CDR1 SGHRS and CDR2 YFSETQ. V was pared by 4 bases and J by 0 bases, with 6 bases of the junction left unmatched. In nucleotides, the CDR3 is TGCGCCAGCAGCCAGGGACTAGCGGGGGGCTTTAGCACAGATACGCAGTATTTT. This sequence encodes CASSQGLAGGFSTDTQYF.

CDR3 in amino acids: CASSHYTDTQYF. The CDR3 bases are TGTGCCAGCAGCCATTACACAGATACGCAGTATTTT. This chain uses TRBV3-1 (or the pseudogene TRBV3-2) with TRBJ2-3; unclear D gene. Germline values: CDR1 LGHDT, CDR2 YNNKEL (reference sequence). The CDR3 sequence is 12 residues long. Trimming took off 3 bases at V and 2 bases at J, with 3 bases between the two ends.

This clone was recorded only once. The gene calls are TRBV29-1 and TRBJ1-6, with 8 bases that match TRBD1. This CDR3 comprises 21 residues. After removal of 1 base from V and 0 bases from J, the junction contained 17 bases not matched to a gene. Germline lookup yields CDR1 SQVTM and CDR2 ANQGSEA. Here the CDR3 reads CSVEAFAGVRDRSSYNSPLHF. The CDR3 bases are TGCAGCGTTGAAGCCTTCGCGGGAGTCCGGGACAGGAGCTCCTATAATTCACCCCTCCACTTT.

The chain combines TRBV3-1 (or the pseudogene TRBV3-2) with TRBJ1-3, with D tentatively TRBD1 (5 bases). This CDR3 has 15 amino acids. From germline, CDR1 is LGHDT and CDR2 YNNKEL (reference sequence). Trimming left V 1 base short and J 2 bases short, with 9 bases between. DNA of the CDR3: TGTGCCAGCAGCCAAGGCAGGGAGGCTGGAAACACCATATATTTT. Protein sequence: CASSQGREAGNTIYF.

The V call is TRBV11-3, the J call TRBJ2-1, with TRBD1 matching over 10 bases. From germline, CDR1 is SGHNT and CDR2 YENEEA. The length of the CDR3 is 17 residues. With 0 bases clipped from V and 0 bases from J, the junction kept 2 bases outside the gene matches. CDR3 sequence reads: CASSLEDRGYSYNEQFF. CDR3 nucleotide sequence: TGTGCCAGCAGCTTAGAGGACAGGGGGTACTCCTACAATGAGCAGTTCTTC.

V gene TRBV27 combines with J gene TRBJ2-7; a possible D gene is TRBD2 (5 bases). The germline V and J ends were trimmed by 5 bases and 2 bases, with 13 bases remaining between them. The CDR3 length is 14 residues. Per the germline V gene, CDR1 is MNHEY and CDR2 is SMNVEV (reference sequence). The CDR3 DNA sequence: TGTGCCAGCAGTCCGACCCTAGCAACCTACGAGCAGTACTTC. Encoded protein: CASSPTLATYEQYF.

This sequence joins TRBV29-1 and TRBJ2-5; D gene ambiguous. The CDR3 runs 13 residues. Germline V gene data show CDR1 as SQVTM and CDR2 as ANQGSEA. The CDR3 DNA reads as TGCAGTCACCTCACGTGGTCCGGGGAGACCCAGTACTTC. It encodes CSHLTWSGETQYF.